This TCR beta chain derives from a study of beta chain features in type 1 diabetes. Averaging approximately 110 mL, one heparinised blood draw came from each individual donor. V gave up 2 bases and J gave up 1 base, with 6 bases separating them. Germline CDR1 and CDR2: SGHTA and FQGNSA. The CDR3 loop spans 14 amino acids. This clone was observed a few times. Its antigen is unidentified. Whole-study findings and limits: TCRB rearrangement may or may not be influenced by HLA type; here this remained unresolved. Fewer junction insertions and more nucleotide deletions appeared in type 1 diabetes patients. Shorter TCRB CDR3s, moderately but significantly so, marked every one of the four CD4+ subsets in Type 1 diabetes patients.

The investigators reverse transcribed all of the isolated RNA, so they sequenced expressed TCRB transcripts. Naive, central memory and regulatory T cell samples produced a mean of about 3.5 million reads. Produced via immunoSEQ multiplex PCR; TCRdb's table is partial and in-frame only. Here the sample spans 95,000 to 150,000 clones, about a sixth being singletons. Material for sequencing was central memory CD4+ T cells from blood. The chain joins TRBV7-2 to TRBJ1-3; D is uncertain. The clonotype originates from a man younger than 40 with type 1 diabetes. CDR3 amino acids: CASSLTRSGNTIYF. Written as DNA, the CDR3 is TGTGCCAGCAGCTTAACGAGGTCTGGAAACACCATATATTTT.